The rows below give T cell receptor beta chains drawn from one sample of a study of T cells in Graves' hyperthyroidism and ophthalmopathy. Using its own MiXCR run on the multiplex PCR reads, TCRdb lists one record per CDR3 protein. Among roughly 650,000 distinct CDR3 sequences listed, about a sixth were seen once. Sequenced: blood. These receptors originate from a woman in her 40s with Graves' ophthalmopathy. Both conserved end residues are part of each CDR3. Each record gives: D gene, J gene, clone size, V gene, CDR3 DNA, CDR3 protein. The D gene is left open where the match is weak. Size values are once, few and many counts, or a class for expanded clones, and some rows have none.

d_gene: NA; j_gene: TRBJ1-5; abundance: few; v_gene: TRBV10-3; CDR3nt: TGTGCCATCATTACCGACAGCAATAGCAATCAGCCCCAGCATTTT; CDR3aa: CAIITDSNSNQPQHF
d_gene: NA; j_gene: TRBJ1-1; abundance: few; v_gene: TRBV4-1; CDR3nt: TGCGCCAGCAGCCAAGATCAGGAGGGACGCACTGAAGCTTTCTTT; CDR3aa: CASSQDQEGRTEAFF
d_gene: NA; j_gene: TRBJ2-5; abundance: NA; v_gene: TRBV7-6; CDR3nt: TGTGCCAGCAGCTTAGGATCAGGGTTGGAGACCCAGTACTTC; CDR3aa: CASSLGSGLETQYF
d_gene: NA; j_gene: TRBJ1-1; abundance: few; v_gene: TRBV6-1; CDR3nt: TGTGCCAGCAGTGAAGCGCTTCCGGGAATTAACACTGAAGCTTTCTTT; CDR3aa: CASSEALPGINTEAFF
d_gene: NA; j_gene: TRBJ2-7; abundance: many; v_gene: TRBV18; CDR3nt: TGTGCCAGCTCACCCAGGGACGGCACGGGGTACGAGCAGTACTTC; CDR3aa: CASSPRDGTGYEQYF
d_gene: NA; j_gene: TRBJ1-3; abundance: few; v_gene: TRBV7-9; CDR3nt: TGTGCCAACAGCTTCGCGGCTGGAAACACCATATATTTT; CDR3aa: CANSFAAGNTIYF
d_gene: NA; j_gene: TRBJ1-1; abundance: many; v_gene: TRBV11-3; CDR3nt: TGTGCCAGCAGCTCACACGAACGGGACACTGAAGCTTTCTTT; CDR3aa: CASSSHERDTEAFF
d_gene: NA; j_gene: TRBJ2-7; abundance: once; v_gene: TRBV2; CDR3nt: TGTGCCAGCTTCAAGGACGGGTCTTGCGAGCAGTACTTC; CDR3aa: CASFKDGSCEQYF
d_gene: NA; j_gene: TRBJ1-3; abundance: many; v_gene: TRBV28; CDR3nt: TGTGCCAGCAGTCCAGCCCCGGACAGCTCTGGAAACACCATATATTTT; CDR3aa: CASSPAPDSSGNTIYF
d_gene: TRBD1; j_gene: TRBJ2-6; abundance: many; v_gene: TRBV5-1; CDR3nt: TGCGCCAGCAGCTTGGCAGGGGGCTCTGGGGCCAACGTCCTGACTTTC; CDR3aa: CASSLAGGSGANVLTF
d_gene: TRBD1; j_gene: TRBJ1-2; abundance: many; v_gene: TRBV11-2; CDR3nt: TGTGCCAGCAGTTTGGACAGGGGGCGAGGCTACACCTTC; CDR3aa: CASSLDRGRGYTF
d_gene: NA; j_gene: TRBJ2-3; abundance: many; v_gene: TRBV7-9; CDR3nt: TGTGCCAGCAGCTTACCGGAAGGACAGATCACAGATACGCAGTATTTT; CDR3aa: CASSLPEGQITDTQYF
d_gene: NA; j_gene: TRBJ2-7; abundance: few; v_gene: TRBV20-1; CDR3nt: TGCAGTGCTGACTCTAGCGCAAAGAGGGGGTACGAGCAGTACTTC; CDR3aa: CSADSSAKRGYEQYF
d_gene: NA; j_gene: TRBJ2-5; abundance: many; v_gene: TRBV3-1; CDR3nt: TGTGCCAGCAGCCACAGACAAGAGACCCAGTACTTC; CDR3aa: CASSHRQETQYF
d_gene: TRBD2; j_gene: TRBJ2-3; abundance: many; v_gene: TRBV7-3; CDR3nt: TGTGCCAGCAGCTTAACGGGCGGCGGGGGTATAGATACGCAGTATTTT; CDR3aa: CASSLTGGGGIDTQYF
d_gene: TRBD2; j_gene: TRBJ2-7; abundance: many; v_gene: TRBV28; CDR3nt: TGTGCCAGCAGTCGAGGCGGAACGGGAGGCTACGAGCAGTACTTC; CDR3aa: CASSRGGTGGYEQYF
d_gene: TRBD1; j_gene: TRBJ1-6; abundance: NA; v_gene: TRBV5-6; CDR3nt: TGTGCCAGCAGCCAGCAGGGGGGGGCTTTTGGTAATTCACCCCTCCACTTT; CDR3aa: CASSQQGGAFGNSPLHF
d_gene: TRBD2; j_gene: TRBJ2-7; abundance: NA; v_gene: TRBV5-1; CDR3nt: TGCGCCAGCAGCCCGACCCCTGGGACTAGCGGAGCCTACGAGCAGTACTTC; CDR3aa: CASSPTPGTSGAYEQYF
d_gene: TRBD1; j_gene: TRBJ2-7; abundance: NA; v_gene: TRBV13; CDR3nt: TGTGCCAGCAGCTTAGGGGACCAAGACAGGGCCTACGAGCAGTACTTC; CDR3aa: CASSLGDQDRAYEQYF
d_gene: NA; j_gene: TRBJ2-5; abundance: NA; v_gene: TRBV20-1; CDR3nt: TGCAGTGCTAGAAACCCGCTAAGAGGGGCCGAGACCCAGTACTTC; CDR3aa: CSARNPLRGAETQYF
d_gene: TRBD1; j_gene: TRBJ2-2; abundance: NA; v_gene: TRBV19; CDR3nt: TGTGCCAGTAGTACCGACAGGGGATTAACCGGGGAGCTGTTTTTT; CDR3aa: CASSTDRGLTGELFF
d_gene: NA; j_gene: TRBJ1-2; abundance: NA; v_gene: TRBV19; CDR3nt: TGTGCCAGTAGAGCGGGGACAACCTCCAATCTCTACACCTTC; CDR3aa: CASRAGTTSNLYTF
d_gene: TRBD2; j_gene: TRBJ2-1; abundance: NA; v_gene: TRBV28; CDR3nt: TGTGCCAGCAGTTTACCCTCGACTAGCGGGAGACGCAATGAGCAGTTCTTC; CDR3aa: CASSLPSTSGRRNEQFF
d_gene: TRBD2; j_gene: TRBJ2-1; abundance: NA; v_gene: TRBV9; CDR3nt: TGTGCCAGCAGCGTGAGCGGGGCGAGCTCCTACAATGAGCAGTTCTTC; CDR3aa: CASSVSGASSYNEQFF
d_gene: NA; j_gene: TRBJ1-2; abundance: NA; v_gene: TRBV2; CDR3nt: TGTGCCAGCAAACAGGGCAGGGCGCGTAACTATGGCTACACCTTC; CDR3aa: CASKQGRARNYGYTF
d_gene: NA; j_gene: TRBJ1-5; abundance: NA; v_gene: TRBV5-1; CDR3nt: TGCGCCAGCAGCCCCGGTTGGGGGAATAGCAATCAGCCCCAGCATTTT; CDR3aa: CASSPGWGNSNQPQHF
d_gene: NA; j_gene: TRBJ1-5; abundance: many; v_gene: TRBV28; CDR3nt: TGTGCCAGCAGTTTAGGGGCCTACCGGGGTGGGCCCCAGCATTTT; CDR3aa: CASSLGAYRGGPQHF
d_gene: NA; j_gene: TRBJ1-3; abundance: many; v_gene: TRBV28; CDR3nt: TGTGCCAGCACACAAGGAGGCAAAAACACCATATATTTT; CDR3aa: CASTQGGKNTIYF
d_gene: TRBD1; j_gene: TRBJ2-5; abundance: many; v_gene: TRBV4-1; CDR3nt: TGCGCCAGCAGCCTCACCTCGACAGGGAAAGAGACCCAGTACTTC; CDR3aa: CASSLTSTGKETQYF
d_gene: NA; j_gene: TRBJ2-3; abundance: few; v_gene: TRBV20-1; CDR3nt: TGCAGTGCTAGAGAACCCACCACAGATACGCAGTATTTT; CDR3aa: CSAREPTTDTQYF
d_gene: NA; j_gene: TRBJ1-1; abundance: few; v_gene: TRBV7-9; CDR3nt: TGTGCCAGCAGCTTAGAAGACAGTGAAGCTTTCTTT; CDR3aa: CASSLEDSEAFF
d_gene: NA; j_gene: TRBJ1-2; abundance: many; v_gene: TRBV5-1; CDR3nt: TGCGCCAGCAGAGGGACGGCCAACTATGGCTACACCTTC; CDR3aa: CASRGTANYGYTF
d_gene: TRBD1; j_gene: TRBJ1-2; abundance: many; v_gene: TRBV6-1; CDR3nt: TGTGCCAGCAGTACGACCGGGACAGGGGGGCGGTATGGCTACACCTTC; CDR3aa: CASSTTGTGGRYGYTF
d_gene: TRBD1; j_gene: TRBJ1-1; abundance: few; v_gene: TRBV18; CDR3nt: TGTGCCAGCTCACCGACCCAGGCAGGGGGAGACACTGAAGCTTTCTTT; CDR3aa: CASSPTQAGGDTEAFF
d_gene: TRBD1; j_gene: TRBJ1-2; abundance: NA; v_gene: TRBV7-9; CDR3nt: TGTGCCAGCAGCCTTACAGGGGGCGAGGCTGGCTACACCTTC; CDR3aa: CASSLTGGEAGYTF
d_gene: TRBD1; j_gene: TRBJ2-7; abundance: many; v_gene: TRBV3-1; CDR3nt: TGTGCCAGCAGCCAAGGGACAGGGGGCTTCTACGAGCAGTACTTC; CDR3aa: CASSQGTGGFYEQYF
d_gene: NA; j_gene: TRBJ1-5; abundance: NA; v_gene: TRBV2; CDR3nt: TGTGCCAGCAGGGAAACAGGGTCAGTCCAGCCCCAGCATTTT; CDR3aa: CASRETGSVQPQHF
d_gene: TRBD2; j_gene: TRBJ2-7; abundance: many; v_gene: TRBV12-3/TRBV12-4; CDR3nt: TGTGCCAGCAGTTTTCGGTCTAGCGGGACCTTCTCCTACGAGCAGTACTTC; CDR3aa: CASSFRSSGTFSYEQYF
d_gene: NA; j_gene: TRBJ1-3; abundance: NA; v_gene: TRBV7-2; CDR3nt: TGTGCCAGCAGCTTAGGGGAAGTCTCTGGAAACACCATATATTTT; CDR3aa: CASSLGEVSGNTIYF
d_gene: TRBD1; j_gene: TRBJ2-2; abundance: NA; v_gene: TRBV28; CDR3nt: TGTGCCTGCAGAGCCCCGCCGGGACAGGGGAACACCGGGGAGCTGTTTTTT; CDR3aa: CACRAPPGQGNTGELFF
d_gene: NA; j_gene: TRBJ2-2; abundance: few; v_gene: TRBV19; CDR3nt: TGTGCCAGTAGTATGGGCAGCGGAAGGACCGGGGAGCTGTTTTTT; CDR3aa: CASSMGSGRTGELFF
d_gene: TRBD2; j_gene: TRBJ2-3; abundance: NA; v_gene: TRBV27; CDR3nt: TGTGCCAGCAGTTTCACACGCCGGGGAGGGTGGACGCAGTATTTT; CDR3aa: CASSFTRRGGWTQYF
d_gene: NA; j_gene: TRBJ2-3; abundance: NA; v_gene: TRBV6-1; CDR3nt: TGTGCCAGCAGGTCTTCGATATCGGGGGCGGCCACAGATACGCAGTATTTT; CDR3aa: CASRSSISGAATDTQYF
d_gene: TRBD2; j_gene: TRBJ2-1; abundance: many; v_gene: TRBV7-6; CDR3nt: TGTGCCAGCAGCTTAGAATCTTTAGCGGGGGCCTCCTACAATGAGCAGTTCTTC; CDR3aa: CASSLESLAGASYNEQFF
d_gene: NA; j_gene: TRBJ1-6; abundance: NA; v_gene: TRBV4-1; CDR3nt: TGCGCCAGCAGCCAAGGTCCCGTCAGGGCCGGCTCCTATAATTCACCCCTCCACTTT; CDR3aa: CASSQGPVRAGSYNSPLHF
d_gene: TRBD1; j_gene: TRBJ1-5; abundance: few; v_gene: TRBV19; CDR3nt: TGTGCCAGTAGTACACAGGGGGAGGACAATCAGCCCCAGCATTTT; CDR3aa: CASSTQGEDNQPQHF
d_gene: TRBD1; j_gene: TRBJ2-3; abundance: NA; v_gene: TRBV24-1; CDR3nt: TGTGCCACCAGTGATCCATCCCGGACAGGAACAGATACGCAGTATTTT; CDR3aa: CATSDPSRTGTDTQYF
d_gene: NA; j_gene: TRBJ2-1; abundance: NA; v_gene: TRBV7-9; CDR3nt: TGTGCCAGCAGCCGGAGACAGGTCAATGAGCAGTTCTTC; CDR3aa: CASSRRQVNEQFF
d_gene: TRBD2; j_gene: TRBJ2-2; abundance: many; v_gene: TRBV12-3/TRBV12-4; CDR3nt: TGTGCCAGCAGACTCCCTTGGGTTAGCGGGAGGGATGCGAACACCGGGGAGCTGTTTTTT; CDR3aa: CASRLPWVSGRDANTGELFF
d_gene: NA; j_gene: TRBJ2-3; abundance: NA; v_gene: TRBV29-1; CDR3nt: TGCAGCGTTGCGGCGCGGGGCCTCACAGATACGCAGTATTTT; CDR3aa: CSVAARGLTDTQYF
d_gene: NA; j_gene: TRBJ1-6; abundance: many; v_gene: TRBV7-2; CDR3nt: TGTGCCAGCAGCCGGGGGAATTCACCCCTCCACTTT; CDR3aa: CASSRGNSPLHF